The 5 T cell receptor beta chains listed next were all sequenced from one sample in a study of blood T cells in healthy people across ages (dated by TCRdb to the mid-2010s). Library generation was performed with 5' RACE. The sequencer listed for this sample is Illumina HiSeq 2500. A second roughly 7 to 11 cycle PCR used a sample-barcoded 5' primer and a J-beta primer mix. The raw public data were reprocessed by TCRdb itself: fastp quality trimming at Q25, MiXCR clonotype calling, in-frame beta chains only. Entries that share a CDR3 protein sequence are merged under the most common genes and DNA. In all, the sample holds roughly 700,000 distinct CDR3 sequences, and about a third of those were seen once. The top ten constitute 15% of the sample. The material sequenced was blood. These receptors were collected from a woman of 80 years or more in good health. Donor details come from another sample of the same person, matched by shared clones.

This clonotype was seen a single time. This chain uses TRBV5-1 with TRBJ2-7; unclear D gene. The J call is in doubt because the DNA end fits TRBJ2-5 better. The CDR3 consists of 14 residues. The germline V gene has CDR1 SGHRS and CDR2 YFSETQ. CDR3 nucleotides: TGCGCCAGCAGCTTGGAAGGTGACACGGAGACCCAGTACTTC. Amino acids: CASSLEGDTETQYF.

This clonotype showed up just a few times. The genes are TRBV7-8 and TRBJ1-1, with 8 bases lining up with TRBD1. Trimming at V came to 5 bases and at J to 0 bases, leaving 5 bases not matched to a gene. There are 15 residues in the CDR3. CDR1 is SGHVS, CDR2 FQNEAQ, per germline. CDR3 in amino acids: CASSHGQGMNTEAFF. CDR3 coding DNA: TGTGCCAGCAGCCACGGACAGGGTATGAACACTGAAGCTTTCTTT. Combining the CDR3 with reference TRBV7-8 and TRBJ1-1 gives the whole variable domain GAGVSQSPRYKVAKRGQDVALRCDPISGHVSLFWYQQALGQGPEFLTYFQNEAQLDKSGLPSDRFFAERPEGSVSTLKIQRTQQEDSAVYLCASSHGQGMNTEAFFGQGTRLTVV.

This clonotype has ten or more counts. The chain is built from TRBV4-3 and TRBJ1-2; D uncertain. In germline, CDR1 is LGHNA, CDR2 YSLEER. The CDR3 spans 15 residues. V was shortened by 0 bases and J by 0 bases, with 8 bases between the two germline ends. CDR3 loop: CASSQDSRANYGYTF. The CDR3 coding sequence is TGCGCCAGCAGCCAAGATAGCAGAGCTAACTATGGCTACACCTTC.

This clonotype was seen many times. The chain has TRBV5-1 and TRBJ2-5, with TRBD2 matching 8 bases. The CDR3 length is 15 residues. Losses at the gene ends were 4 bases for V and 5 bases for J; bases not matched to a gene: 10. In germline, CDR1 is SGHRS, CDR2 YFSETQ. CDR3 amino acids: CASSAGGGYEETQYF. In DNA, the CDR3 is TGCGCCAGCAGCGCCGGGGGGGGGTACGAGGAGACCCAGTACTTC. The entire variable domain, with the rest obtained from reference TRBV5-1 and TRBJ2-5, is as follows: KAGVTQTPRYLIKTRGQQVTLSCSPISGHRSVSWYQQTPGQGLQFLFEYFSETQRNKGNFPGRFSGRQFSNSRSEMNVSTLELGDSALYLCASSAGGGYEETQYFGPGTRLLVL.

This clonotype was seen only a few times. The V call is TRBV4-3, the J call TRBJ2-7; tentative D call: TRBD2 (5 bases). V was cut by 4 bases and J by 2 bases, with 9 bases left in between. Germline V gives CDR1 LGHNA, CDR2 YSLEER. The CDR3 has 13 residues. The CDR3 DNA follows: TGCGCCAGCAGCCTTCGGGGAGCCTACGAGCAGTACTTC. Encoded protein: CASSLRGAYEQYF.